This TCR beta chain is drawn from a study of cytomegalovirus exposure and HLA in healthy donors. Study-wide results and caveats: Most CMV-associated TCR beta chains appeared HLA-restricted in a later analysis. When a later analysis compared HLA-associated TCR beta chains with equally common others, the HLA-associated chains turned out to be more clonally expanded and to have lower generation probabilities. The study listed 150 to 200 cytomegalovirus-associated TCR beta chains.

Primers: 60 Vbeta forward and 13 Jbeta reverse. The data were produced by immunoSEQ multiplex PCR, yet TCRdb's version contains in-frame clones alone and is incomplete. The table lists under 130,000 clones, 50% to 70% of them singletons. Note on this clone: The antigen remains unidentified.

Germline CDR1 SGHNT, CDR2 YENEEA. The CDR3 spans 15 residues. V was cut by 6 bases and J by 4 bases, with 16 bases left in between. The source of this sequence is a man aged 25-45 years in good health and CMV-seropositive. Specimen: PBMCs. The J gene is TRBJ2-1, the V gene TRBV11-3; D may be TRBD2 (6 bases). CDR3 region: CASSRSGLIYNEQFF. The CDR3 DNA reads TGTGCCAGCAGTCGTTCGGGACTTATTTACAATGAGCAGTTCTTC.